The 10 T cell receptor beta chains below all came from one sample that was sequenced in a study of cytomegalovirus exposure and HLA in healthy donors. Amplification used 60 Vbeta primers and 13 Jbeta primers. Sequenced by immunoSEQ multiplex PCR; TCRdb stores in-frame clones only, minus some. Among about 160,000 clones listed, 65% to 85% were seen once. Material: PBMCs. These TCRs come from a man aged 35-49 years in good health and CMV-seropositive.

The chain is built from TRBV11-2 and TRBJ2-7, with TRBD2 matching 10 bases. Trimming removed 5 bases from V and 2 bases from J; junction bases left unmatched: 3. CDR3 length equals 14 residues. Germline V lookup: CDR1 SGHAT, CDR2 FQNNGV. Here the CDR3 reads CASSRTSGAYEQYF. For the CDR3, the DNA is TGTGCCAGCAGCCGGACTAGCGGAGCCTACGAGCAGTACTTC. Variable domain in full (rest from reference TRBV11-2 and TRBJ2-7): EAGVAQSPRYKIIEKRQSVAFWCNPISGHATLYWYQQILGQGPKLLIQFQNNGVVDDSQLPKDRFSAERLKGVDSTLKIQPAKLEDSAVYLCASSRTSGAYEQYFGPGTRLTVT.

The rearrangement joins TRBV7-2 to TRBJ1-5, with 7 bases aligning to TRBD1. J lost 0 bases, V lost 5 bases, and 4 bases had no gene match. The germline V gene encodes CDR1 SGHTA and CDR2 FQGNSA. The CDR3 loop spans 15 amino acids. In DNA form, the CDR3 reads TGTGCCAGCAGCCAGGGGGGTTATAGCAATCAGCCCCAGCATTTT. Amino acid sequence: CASSQGGYSNQPQHF.

The CDR3 sequence is CASKPDLGNEQFF. The CDR3 bases are TGTGCCAGCAAACCCGATCTCGGCAATGAGCAGTTCTTC. The chain employs TRBV2 and TRBJ2-1; D not certain. Trimming left V 7 bases short and J 6 bases short, with 13 bases between. This CDR3 has 13 amino acids. Per the germline V gene, CDR1 is SNHLY and CDR2 is FYNNEI.

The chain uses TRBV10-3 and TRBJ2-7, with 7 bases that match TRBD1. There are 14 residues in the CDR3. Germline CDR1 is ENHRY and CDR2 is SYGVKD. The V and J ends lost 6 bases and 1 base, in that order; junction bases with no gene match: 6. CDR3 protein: CAIRDTGQSYEQYF. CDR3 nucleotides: TGTGCCATCAGAGATACGGGACAGTCCTACGAGCAGTACTTC.

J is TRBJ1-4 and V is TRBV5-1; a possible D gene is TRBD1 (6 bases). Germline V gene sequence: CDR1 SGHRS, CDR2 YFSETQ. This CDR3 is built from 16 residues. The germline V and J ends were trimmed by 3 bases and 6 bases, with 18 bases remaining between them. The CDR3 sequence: CASSSIPGERDEKLFF. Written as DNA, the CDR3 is TGCGCCAGCAGCTCGATCCCAGGGGAAAGGGATGAAAAACTGTTTTTT.

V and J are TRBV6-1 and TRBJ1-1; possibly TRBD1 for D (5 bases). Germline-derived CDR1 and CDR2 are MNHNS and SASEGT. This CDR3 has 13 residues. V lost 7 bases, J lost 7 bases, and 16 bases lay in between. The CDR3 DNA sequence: TGTGCCAGCACCGGGGCGGGGGGTCTTGAAGCTTTCTTT. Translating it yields CASTGAGGLEAFF.

The CDR3: CASSESPRQGNSPLHF. The DNA of the CDR3 is TGTGCCAGCAGTGAATCCCCGAGACAGGGGAATTCACCCCTCCACTTT. The V and J genes are TRBV6-1 and TRBJ1-6; 8 bases align to TRBD1. V was pared by 2 bases and J by 7 bases, with 7 bases of the junction left unmatched. The germline V gene encodes CDR1 MNHNS and CDR2 SASEGT. The CDR3 sequence is 16 residues long.

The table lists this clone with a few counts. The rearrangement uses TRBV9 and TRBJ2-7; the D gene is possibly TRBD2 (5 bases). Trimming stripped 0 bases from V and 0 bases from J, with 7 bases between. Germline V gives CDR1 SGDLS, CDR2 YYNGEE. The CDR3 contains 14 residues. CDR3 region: CASSVGGISYEQYF. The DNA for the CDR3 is TGTGCCAGCAGCGTAGGAGGGATCTCCTACGAGCAGTACTTC.

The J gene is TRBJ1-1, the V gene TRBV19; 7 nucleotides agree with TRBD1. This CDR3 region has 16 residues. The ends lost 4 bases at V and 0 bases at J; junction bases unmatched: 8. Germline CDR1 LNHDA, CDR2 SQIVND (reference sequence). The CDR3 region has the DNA TGTGCCAGTAGTAATCCGGGACAGCTGATGAACACTGAAGCTTTCTTT. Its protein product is CASSNPGQLMNTEAFF.

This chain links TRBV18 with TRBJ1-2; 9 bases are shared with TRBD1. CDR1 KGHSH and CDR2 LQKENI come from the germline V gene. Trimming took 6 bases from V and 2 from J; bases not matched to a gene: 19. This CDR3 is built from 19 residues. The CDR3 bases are TGTGCCAGCTCCCCTCTAATGGCCCCTAGACAGGGGGTGAACTATGGCTACACCTTC. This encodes CASSPLMAPRQGVNYGYTF. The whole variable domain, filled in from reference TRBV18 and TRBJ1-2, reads NAGVMQNPRHLVRRRGQEARLRCSPMKGHSHVYWYRQLPEEGLKFMVYLQKENIIDESGMPKERFSAEFPKEGPSILRIQQVVRGDSAAYFCASSPLMAPRQGVNYGYTFGSGTRLTVV.